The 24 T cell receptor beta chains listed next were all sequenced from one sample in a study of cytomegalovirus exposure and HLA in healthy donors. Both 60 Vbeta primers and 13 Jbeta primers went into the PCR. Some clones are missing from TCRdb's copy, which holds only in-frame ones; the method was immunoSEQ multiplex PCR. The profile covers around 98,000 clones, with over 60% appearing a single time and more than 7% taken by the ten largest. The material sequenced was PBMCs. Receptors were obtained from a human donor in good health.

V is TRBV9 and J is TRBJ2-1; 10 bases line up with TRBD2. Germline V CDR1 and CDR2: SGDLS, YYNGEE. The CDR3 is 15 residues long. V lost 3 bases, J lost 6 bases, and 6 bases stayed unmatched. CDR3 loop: CASSAPGLAFNEQFF. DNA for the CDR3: TGTGCCAGCAGCGCGCCGGGACTAGCGTTCAATGAGCAGTTCTTC.

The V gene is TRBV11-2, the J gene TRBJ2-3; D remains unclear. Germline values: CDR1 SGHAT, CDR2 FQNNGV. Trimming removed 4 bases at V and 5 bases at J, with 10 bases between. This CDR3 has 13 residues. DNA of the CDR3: TGTGCCAGCAGCTCGTCCCGGGTAGATACGCAGTATTTT. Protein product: CASSSSRVDTQYF.

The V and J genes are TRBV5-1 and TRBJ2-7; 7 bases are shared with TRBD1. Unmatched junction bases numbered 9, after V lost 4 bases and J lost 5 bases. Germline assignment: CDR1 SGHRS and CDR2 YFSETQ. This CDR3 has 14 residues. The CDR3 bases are TGCGCCAGCAGCCTTCACGACAGGGCCCACGAGCAGTACTTC. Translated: CASSLHDRAHEQYF.

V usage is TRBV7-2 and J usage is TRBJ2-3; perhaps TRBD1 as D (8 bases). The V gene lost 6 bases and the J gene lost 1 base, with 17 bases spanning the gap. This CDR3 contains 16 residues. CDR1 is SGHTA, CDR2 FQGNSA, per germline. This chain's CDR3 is CASSRQAGQGTDTQYF. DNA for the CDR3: TGTGCCAGCAGTCGTCAAGCGGGACAGGGCACAGATACGCAGTATTTT.

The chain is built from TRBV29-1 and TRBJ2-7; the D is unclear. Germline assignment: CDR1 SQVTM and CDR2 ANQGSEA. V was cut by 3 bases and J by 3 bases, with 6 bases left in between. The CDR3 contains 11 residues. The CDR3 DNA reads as TGCAGCGTTGAGGAGCTCTACGAGCAGTACTTC. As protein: CSVEELYEQYF.

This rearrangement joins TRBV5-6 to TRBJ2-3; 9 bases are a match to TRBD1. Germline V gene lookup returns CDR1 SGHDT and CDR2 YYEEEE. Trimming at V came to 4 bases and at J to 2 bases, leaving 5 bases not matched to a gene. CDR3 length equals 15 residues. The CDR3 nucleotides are TGTGCCAGCAGCCCCGGACAGGGGCCCACAGATACGCAGTATTTT. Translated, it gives CASSPGQGPTDTQYF. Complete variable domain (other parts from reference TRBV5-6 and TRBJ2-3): DAGVTQSPTHLIKTRGQQVTLRCSPKSGHDTVSWYQQALGQGPQFIFQYYEEEERQRGNFPDRFSGHQFPNYSSELNVNALLLGDSALYLCASSPGQGPTDTQYFGPGTRLTVL.

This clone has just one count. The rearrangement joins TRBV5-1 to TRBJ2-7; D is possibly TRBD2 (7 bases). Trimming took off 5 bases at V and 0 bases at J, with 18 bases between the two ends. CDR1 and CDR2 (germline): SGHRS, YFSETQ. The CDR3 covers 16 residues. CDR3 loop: CASRPWEGDGSYEQYF. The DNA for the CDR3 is TGCGCCAGCAGACCCTGGGAGGGGGACGGCTCCTACGAGCAGTACTTC.

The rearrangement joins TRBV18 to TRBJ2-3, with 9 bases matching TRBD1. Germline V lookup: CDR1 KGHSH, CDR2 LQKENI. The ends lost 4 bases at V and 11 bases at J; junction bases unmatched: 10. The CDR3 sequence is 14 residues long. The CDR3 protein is CASSRGQGSYRQYF. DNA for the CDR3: TGTGCCAGCTCACGAGGACAGGGGAGTTATCGGCAGTATTTT.

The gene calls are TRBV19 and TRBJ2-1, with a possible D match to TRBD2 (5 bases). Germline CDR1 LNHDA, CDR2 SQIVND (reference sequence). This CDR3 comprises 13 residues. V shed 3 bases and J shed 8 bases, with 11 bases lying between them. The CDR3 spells CASSMALAYEQFF. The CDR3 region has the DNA TGTGCCAGTAGTATGGCCCTAGCCTATGAGCAGTTCTTC.

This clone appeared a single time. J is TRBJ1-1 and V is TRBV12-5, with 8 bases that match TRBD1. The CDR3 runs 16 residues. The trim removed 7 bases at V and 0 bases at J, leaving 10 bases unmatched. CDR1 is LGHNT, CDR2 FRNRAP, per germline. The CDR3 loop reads CASDRQGLTLNTEAFF. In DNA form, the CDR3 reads TGTGCTAGTGATCGACAGGGGTTAACCCTGAACACTGAAGCTTTCTTT. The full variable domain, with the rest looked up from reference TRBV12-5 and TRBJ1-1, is DARVTQTPRHKVTEMGQEVTMRCQPILGHNTVFWYRQTMMQGLELLAYFRNRAPLDDSGMPKDRFSAEMPDATLATLKIQPSEPRDSAVYFCASDRQGLTLNTEAFFGQGTRLTVV.

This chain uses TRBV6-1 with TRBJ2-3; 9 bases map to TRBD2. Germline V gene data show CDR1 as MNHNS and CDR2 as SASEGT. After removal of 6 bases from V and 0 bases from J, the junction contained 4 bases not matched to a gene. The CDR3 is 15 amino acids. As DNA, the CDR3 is TGTGCCAGCAGATCCAGCGGGGGGAGCACAGATACGCAGTATTTT. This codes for CASRSSGGSTDTQYF.

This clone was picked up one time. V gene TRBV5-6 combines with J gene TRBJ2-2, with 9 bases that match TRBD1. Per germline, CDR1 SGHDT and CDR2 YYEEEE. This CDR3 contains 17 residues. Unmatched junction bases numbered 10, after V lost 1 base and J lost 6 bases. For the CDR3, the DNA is TGTGCCAGCAGCTTGTTTTCCGGGACAGGGAAGGCCGGGGAGCTGTTTTTT. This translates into CASSLFSGTGKAGELFF.

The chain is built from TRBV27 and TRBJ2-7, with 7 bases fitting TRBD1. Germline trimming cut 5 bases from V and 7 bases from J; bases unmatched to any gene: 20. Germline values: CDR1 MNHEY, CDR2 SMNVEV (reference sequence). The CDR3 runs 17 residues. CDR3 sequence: CASSPVGRPGQQLEQYF. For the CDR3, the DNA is TGTGCCAGCAGTCCCGTGGGCCGACCGGGACAGCAGTTGGAGCAGTACTTC.

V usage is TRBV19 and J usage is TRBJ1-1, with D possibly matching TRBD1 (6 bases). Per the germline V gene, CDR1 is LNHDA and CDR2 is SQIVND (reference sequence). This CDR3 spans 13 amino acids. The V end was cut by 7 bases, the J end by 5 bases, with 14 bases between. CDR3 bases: TGTGCCAGTACTCCAGGGGAAAAGACTGAAGCTTTCTTT. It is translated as CASTPGEKTEAFF.

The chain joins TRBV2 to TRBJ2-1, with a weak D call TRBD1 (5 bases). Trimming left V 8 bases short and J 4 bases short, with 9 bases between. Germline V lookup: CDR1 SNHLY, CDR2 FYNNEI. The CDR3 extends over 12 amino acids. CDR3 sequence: CASGAVYNEQFF. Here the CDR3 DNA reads TGTGCCAGCGGGGCAGTATACAATGAGCAGTTCTTC.

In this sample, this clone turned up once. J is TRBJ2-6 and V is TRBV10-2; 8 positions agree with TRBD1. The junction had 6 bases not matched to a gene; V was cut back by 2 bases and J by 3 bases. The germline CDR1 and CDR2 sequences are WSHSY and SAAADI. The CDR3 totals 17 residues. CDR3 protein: CASSEEGRGHGANVLTF. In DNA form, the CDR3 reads TGCGCCAGCAGTGAGGAAGGCAGGGGGCATGGGGCCAACGTCCTGACTTTC.

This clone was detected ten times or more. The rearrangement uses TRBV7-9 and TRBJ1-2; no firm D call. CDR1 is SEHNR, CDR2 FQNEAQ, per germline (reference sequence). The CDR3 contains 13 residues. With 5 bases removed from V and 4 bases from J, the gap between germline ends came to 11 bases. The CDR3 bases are TGTGCCAGCAGCGCCGACACATCCTATGGCTACACCTTC. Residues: CASSADTSYGYTF.

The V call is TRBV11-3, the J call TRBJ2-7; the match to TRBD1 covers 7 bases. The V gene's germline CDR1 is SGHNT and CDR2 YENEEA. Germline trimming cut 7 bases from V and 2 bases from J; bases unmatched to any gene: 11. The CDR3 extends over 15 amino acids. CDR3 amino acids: CASNLYRGIAYEQYF. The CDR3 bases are TGTGCCAGCAACCTTTACAGGGGCATTGCCTACGAGCAGTACTTC.

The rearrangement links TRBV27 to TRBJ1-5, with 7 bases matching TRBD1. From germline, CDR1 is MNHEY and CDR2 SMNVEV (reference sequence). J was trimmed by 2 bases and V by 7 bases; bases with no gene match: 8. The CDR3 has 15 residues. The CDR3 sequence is CASKPLDRGNQPQHF. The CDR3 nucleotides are TGTGCCAGCAAGCCCCTTGACAGGGGCAATCAGCCCCAGCATTTT.

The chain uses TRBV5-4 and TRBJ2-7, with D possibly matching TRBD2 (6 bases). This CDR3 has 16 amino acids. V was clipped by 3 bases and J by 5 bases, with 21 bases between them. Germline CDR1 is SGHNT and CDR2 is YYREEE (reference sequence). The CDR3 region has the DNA TGTGCCAGCAGCTCTTCCCTTAGACTAGGAGGGCACGAGCAGTACTTC. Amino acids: CASSSSLRLGGHEQYF.

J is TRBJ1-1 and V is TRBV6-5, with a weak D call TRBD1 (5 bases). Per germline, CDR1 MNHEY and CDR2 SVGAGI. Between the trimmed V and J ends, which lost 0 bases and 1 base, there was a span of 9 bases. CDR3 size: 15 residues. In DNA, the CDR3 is TGTGCCAGCAGTTACTCGCGACAGAAGAACACTGAAGCTTTCTTT. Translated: CASSYSRQKNTEAFF.

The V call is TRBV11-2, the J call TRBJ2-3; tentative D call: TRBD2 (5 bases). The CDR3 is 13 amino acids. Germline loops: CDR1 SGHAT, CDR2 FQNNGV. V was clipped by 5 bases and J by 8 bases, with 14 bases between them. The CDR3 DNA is TGTGCCAGCAGCGCAGGACTGGAGCTTACGCAGTATTTT. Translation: CASSAGLELTQYF.

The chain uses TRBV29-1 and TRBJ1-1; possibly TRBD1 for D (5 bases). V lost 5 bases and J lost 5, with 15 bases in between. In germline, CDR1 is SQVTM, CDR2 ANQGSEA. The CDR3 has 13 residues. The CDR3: CSVLDNRGTEAFF. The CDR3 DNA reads TGCAGCGTTCTTGACAATCGGGGGACTGAAGCTTTCTTT.

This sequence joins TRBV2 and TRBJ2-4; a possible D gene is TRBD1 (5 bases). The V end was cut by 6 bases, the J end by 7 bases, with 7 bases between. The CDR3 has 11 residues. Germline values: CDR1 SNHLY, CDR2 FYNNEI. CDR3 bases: TGTGCCAGCAGCGCAGGGAACATTCAGTACTTC. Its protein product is CASSAGNIQYF. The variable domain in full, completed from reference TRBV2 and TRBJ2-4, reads EPEVTQTPSHQVTQMGQEVILRCVPISNHLYFYWYRQILGQKVEFLVSFYNNEISEKSEIFDDQFSVERPDGSNFTLKIRSTKLEDSAMYFCASSAGNIQYFGAGTRLSVL.